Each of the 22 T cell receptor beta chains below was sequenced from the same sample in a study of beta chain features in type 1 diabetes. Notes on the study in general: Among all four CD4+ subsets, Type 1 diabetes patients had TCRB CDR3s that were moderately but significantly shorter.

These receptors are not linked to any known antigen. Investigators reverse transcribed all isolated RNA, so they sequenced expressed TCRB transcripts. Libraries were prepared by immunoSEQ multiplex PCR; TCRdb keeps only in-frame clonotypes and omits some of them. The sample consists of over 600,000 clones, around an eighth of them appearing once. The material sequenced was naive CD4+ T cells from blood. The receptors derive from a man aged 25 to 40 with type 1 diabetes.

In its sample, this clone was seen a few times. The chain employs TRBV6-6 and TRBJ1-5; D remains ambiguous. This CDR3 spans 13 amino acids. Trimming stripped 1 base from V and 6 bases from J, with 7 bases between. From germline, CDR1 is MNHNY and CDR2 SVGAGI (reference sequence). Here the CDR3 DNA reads TGTGCCAGCAGTTACTGGGTTGGTCAGCCCCAGCATTTT. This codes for CASSYWVGQPQHF.

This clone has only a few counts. The CDR3 is CAWSVMPESHNYGYTF. The CDR3 coding sequence is TGTGCCTGGAGTGTAATGCCAGAATCTCATAACTATGGCTACACCTTC. The genes are TRBV30 and TRBJ1-2; D ambiguous. Per the germline V gene, CDR1 is GTSNPN and CDR2 is SVGIG (reference sequence). The germline V and J ends were trimmed by 0 bases and 1 base, with 15 bases remaining between them. The CDR3 extends over 16 amino acids.

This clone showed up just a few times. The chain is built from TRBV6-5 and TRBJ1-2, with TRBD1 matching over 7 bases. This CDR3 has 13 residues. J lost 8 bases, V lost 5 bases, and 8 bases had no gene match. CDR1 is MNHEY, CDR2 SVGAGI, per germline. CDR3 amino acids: CASSGRQGGGYTF. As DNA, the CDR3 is TGTGCCAGCAGTGGCCGACAGGGAGGCGGCTACACCTTC.

CDR3 in DNA: TGTGCCAGCAGCTTAGGGAATAGGGAGCGCGCCGGGGAGCTGTTTTTT. Encoded protein: CASSLGNRERAGELFF. The chain couples TRBV7-8 to TRBJ2-2; a possible D gene is TRBD2 (5 bases). V dropped 1 base and J dropped 6 bases, with 15 bases sitting between them. Germline-derived CDR1 and CDR2 are SGHVS and FQNEAQ. The CDR3 loop spans 16 amino acids. The full variable domain, rest sourced from reference TRBV7-8 and TRBJ2-2, is GAGVSQSPRYKVAKRGQDVALRCDPISGHVSLFWYQQALGQGPEFLTYFQNEAQLDKSGLPSDRFFAERPEGSVSTLKIQRTQQEDSAVYLCASSLGNRERAGELFFGEGSRLTVL.

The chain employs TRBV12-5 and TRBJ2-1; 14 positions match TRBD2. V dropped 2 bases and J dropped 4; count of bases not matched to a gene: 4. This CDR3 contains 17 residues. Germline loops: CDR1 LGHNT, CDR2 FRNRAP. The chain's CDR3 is CASGLSRTSGGYNEQFF. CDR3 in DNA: TGTGCTAGTGGTTTGTCCCGGACTAGCGGGGGGTACAATGAGCAGTTCTTC. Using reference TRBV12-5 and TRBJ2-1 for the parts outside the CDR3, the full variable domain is DARVTQTPRHKVTEMGQEVTMRCQPILGHNTVFWYRQTMMQGLELLAYFRNRAPLDDSGMPKDRFSAEMPDATLATLKIQPSEPRDSAVYFCASGLSRTSGGYNEQFFGPGTRLTVL.

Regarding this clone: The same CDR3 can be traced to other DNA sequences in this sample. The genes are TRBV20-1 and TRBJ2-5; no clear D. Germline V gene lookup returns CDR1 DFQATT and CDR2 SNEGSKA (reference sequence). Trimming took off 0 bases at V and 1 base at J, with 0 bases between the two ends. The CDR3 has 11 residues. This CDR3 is CSARDQETQYF. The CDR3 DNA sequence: TGCAGTGCTAGAGACCAAGAGACCCAGTACTTC.

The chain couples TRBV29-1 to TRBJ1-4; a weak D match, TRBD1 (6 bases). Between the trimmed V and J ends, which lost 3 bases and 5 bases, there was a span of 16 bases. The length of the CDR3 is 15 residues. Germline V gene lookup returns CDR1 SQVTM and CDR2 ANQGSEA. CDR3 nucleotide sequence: TGCAGCGTTGAGGGAGGGGGGACCCGAAATGAAAAACTGTTTTTT. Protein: CSVEGGGTRNEKLFF.

CDR3 sequence reads: CASSPQPGGSDTQYF. CDR3 coding DNA: TGTGCCAGCTCACCTCAGCCAGGGGGATCAGATACGCAGTATTTT. V is TRBV18 and J is TRBJ2-3; the match to TRBD1 covers 7 bases. V dropped 3 bases and J dropped 4; count of bases not matched to a gene: 7. The CDR3 totals 15 residues. Germline V gene data show CDR1 as KGHSH and CDR2 as LQKENI.

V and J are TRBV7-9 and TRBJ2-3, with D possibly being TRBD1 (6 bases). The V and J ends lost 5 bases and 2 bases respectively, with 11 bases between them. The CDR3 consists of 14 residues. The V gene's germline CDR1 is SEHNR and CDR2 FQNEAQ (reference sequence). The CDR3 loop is CASSPGEFTDTQYF. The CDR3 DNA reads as TGTGCCAGCAGCCCAGGGGAGTTCACAGATACGCAGTATTTT.

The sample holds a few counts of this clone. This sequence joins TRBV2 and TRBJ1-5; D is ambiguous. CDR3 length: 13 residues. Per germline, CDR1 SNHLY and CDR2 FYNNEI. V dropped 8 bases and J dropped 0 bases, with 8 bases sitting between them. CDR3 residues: CASSDYSNQPQHF. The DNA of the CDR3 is TGTGCCAGCTCGGATTATAGCAATCAGCCCCAGCATTTT.

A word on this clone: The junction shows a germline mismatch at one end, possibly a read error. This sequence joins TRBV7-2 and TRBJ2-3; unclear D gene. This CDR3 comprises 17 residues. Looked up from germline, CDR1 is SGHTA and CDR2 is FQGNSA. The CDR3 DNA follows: TGTGCCAGCAGCTTAGGGGCTTACGCCCCTCCACAGATACGCAGTTTTTTT. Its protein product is CASSLGAYAPPQIRSFF.

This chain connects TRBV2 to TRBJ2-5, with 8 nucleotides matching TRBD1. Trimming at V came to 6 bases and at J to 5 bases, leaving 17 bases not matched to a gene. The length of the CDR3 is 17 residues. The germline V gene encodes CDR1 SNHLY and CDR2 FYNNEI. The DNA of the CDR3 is TGTGCCAGCAGGGCGGCCCTGGGACAGGCTTTGCGGGAGACCCAGTACTTC. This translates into CASRAALGQALRETQYF. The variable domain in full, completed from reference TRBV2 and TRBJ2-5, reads EPEVTQTPSHQVTQMGQEVILRCVPISNHLYFYWYRQILGQKVEFLVSFYNNEISEKSEIFDDQFSVERPDGSNFTLKIRSTKLEDSAMYFCASRAALGQALRETQYFGPGTRLLVL.

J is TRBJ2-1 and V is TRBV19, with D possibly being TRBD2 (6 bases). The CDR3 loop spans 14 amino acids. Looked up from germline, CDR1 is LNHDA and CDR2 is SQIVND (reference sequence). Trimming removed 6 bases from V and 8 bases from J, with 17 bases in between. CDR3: CASRKAGQGHEQFF. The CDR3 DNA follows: TGTGCCAGTAGAAAAGCGGGTCAAGGGCATGAGCAGTTCTTC. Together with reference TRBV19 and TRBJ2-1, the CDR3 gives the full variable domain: DGGITQSPKYLFRKEGQNVTLSCEQNLNHDAMYWYRQDPGQGLRLIYYSQIVNDFQKGDIAEGYSVSREKKESFPLTVTSAQKNPTAFYLCASRKAGQGHEQFFGPGTRLTVL.

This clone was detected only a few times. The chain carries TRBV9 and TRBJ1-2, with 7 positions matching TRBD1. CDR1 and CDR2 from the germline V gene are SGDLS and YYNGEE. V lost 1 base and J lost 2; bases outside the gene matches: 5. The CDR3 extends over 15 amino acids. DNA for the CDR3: TGTGCCAGCAGCGTACGACCGGGACAGAACTATGGCTACACCTTC. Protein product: CASSVRPGQNYGYTF. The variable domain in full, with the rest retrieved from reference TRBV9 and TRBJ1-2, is DSGVTQTPKHLITATGQRVTLRCSPRSGDLSVYWYQQSLDQGLQFLIQYYNGEERAKGNILERFSAQQFPDLHSELNLSSLELGDSALYFCASSVRPGQNYGYTFGSGTRLTVV.

In DNA, the CDR3 is TGTGCCAGCAGCTTCGTCGACTGGAACACTGAAGCTTTCTTT. Its protein is CASSFVDWNTEAFF. The rearrangement links TRBV7-2 to TRBJ1-1; D remains ambiguous. The CDR3 runs 14 residues. In germline, CDR1 is SGHTA, CDR2 FQGNSA. V lost 3 bases, J lost 1 base, and 9 bases lay in between.

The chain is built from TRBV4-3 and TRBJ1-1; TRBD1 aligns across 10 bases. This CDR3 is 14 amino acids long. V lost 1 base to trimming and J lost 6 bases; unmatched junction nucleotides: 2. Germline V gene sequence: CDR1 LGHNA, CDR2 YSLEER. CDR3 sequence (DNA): TGCGCCAGCAGCCAAGGGGACAGGGGAGCTGAAGCTTTCTTT. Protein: CASSQGDRGAEAFF.

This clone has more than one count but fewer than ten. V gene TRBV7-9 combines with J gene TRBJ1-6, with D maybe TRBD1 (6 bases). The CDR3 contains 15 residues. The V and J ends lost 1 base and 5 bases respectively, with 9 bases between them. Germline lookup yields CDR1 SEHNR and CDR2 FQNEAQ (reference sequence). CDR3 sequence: CASSLEDRNNSPLHF. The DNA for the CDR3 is TGTGCCAGCAGCTTAGAGGACAGAAATAATTCACCCCTCCACTTT. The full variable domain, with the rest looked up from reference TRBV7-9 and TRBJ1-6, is DTGVSQNPRHKITKRGQNVTFRCDPISEHNRLYWYRQTLGQGPEFLTYFQNEAQLEKSRLLSDRFSAERPKGSFSTLEIQRTEQGDSAMYLCASSLEDRNNSPLHFGNGTRLTVT.

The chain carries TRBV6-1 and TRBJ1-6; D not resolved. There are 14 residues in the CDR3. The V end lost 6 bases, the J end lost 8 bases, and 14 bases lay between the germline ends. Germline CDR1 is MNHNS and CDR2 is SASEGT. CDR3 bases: TGTGCCAGCAGGATCGGACGGGAAGATTCACCCCTCCACTTT. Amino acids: CASRIGREDSPLHF.

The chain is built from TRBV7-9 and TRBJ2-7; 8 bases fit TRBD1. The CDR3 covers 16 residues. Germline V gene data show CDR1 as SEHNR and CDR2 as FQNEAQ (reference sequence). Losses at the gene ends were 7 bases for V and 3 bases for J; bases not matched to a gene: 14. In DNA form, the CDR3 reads TGTGCCAGCACCATAAGGGGTGTGACAGGGGACTACGAGCAGTACTTC. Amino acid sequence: CASTIRGVTGDYEQYF.

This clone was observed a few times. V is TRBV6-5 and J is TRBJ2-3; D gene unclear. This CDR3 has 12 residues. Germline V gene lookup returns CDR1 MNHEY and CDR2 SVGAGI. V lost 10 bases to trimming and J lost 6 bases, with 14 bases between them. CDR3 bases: TGTGCCACCCAATGGTCCGATGATACGCAGTATTTT. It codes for CATQWSDDTQYF.

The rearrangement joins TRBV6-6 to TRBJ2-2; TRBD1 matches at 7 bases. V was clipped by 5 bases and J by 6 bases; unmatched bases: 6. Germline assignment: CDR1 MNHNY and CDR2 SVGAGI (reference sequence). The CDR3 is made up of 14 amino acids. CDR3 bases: TGTGCCAGCAGTCCGACAGGGTTGGCCGGGGAGCTGTTTTTT. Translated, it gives CASSPTGLAGELFF.

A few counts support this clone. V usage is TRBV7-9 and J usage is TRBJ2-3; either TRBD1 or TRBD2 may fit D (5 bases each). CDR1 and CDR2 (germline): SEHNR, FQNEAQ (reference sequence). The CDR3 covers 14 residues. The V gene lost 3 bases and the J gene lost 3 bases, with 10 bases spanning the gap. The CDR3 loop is CASSFTRGTDTQYF. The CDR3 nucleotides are TGTGCCAGCAGCTTCACGAGGGGAACAGATACGCAGTATTTT.